This T cell receptor (beta chain) was found in a study of T cells in Graves' hyperthyroidism and ophthalmopathy. Researchers amplified the TCR beta CDR3 regions from RNA transcripts. TCR CDR3 regions were first amplified by RT-PCR with HTBI primers. TCRdb used MiXCR to reprocess the multiplex PCR reads, holding one entry per CDR3 protein. The table lists about 360,000 distinct CDR3 sequences, under 15% of them singletons. The diagnostic basis comprised clinical symptoms, serum thyroxine and TRAb, thyroid ultrasound and orbital computed tomography. The CDR3 extends over 16 amino acids. Germline V CDR1 and CDR2: ENHRY, SYGVKD. This clonotype was detected ten times or more. The target antigen is unknown. The junction does not match germline at one end; this may be a read error. Study-level results: Peripheral blood also featured most of the thyroid clonotypes expanded above 0.001.

The sequenced sample was blood. The sequence was collected from a woman between 18 and 29 years old with Graves' hyperthyroidism. The chain recombines TRBV10-3 with TRBJ2-1; D not certain. CDR3 sequence (DNA): TGTGCCATCAGTGAGGAGACTGCCGTCCTGACCAATCAGCAGTTCTTC. It translates to CAISEETAVLTNQQFF.